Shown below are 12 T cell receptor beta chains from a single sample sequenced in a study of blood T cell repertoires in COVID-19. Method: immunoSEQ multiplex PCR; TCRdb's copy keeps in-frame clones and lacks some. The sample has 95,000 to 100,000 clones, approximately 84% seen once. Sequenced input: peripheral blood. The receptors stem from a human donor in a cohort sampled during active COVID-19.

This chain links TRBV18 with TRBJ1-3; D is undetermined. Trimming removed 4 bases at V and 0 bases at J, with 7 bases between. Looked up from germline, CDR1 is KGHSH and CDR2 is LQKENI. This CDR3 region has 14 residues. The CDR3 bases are TGTGCCAGCTCACTGGAGAGCTCTGGAAACACCATATATTTT. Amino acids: CASSLESSGNTIYF.

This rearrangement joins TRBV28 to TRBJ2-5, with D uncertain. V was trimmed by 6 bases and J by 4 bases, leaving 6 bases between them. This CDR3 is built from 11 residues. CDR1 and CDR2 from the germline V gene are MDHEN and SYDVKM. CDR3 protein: CASSRGETQYF. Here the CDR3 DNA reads TGTGCCAGCAGCCGAGGAGAGACCCAGTACTTC.

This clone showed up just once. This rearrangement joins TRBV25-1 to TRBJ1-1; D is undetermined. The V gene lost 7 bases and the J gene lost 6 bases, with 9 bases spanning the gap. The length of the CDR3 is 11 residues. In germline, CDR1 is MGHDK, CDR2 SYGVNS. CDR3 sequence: CASKLLAEAFF. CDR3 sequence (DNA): TGTGCCAGCAAACTTTTGGCTGAAGCTTTCTTT.

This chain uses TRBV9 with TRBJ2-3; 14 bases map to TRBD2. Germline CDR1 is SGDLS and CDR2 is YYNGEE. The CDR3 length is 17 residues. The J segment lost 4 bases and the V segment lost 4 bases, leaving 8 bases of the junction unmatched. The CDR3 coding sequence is TGTGCCAGCAGCATGGCCCGACTAGCGGGAGGGCCAGATACGCAGTATTTT. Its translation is CASSMARLAGGPDTQYF.

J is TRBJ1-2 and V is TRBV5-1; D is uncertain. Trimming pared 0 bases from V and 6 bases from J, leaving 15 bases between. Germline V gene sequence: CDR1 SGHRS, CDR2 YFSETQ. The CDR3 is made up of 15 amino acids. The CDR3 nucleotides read TGCGCCAGCAGCTTGGGGCCCCTTGATTCGAATGGCTACACCTTC. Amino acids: CASSLGPLDSNGYTF.

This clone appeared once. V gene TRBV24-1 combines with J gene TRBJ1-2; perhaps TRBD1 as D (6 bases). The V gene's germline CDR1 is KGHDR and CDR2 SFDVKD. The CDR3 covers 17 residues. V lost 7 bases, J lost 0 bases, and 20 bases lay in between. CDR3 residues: CATRNRAGVLANYGYTF. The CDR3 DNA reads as TGTGCCACCAGGAACAGGGCGGGGGTTTTAGCTAACTATGGCTACACCTTC.

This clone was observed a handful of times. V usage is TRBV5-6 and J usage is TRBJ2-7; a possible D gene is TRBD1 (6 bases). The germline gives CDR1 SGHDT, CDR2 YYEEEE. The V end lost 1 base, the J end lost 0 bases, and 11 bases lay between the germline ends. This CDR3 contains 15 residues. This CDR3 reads CASSLSQGLSYEQYF. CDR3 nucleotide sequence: TGTGCCAGCAGCTTGTCCCAGGGGCTCTCCTACGAGCAGTACTTC.

The CDR3 spells CASSLVWGLAGGGETQYF. CDR3 bases: TGTGCCAGCAGCTTAGTGTGGGGACTAGCGGGGGGCGGAGAGACCCAGTACTTC. This chain connects TRBV11-2 to TRBJ2-5; 15 nucleotides align to TRBD2. The V and J ends lost 1 base and 4 bases, in that order; junction bases with no gene match: 7. Germline V gene lookup returns CDR1 SGHAT and CDR2 FQNNGV. There are 18 residues in the CDR3.

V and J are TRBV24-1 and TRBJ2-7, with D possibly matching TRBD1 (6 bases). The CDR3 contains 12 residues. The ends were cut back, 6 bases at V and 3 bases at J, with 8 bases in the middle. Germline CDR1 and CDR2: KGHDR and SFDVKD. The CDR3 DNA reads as TGTGCCACCAGTCGCAGGGGCTACGAGCAGTACTTC. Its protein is CATSRRGYEQYF.

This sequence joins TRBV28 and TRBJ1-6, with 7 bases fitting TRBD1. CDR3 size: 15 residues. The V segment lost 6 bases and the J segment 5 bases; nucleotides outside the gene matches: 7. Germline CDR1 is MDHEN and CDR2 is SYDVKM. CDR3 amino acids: CASRPTGRDNSPLHF. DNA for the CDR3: TGTGCCAGCAGACCGACAGGGCGGGATAATTCACCCCTCCACTTT. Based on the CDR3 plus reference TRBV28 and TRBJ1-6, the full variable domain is DVKVTQSSRYLVKRTGEKVFLECVQDMDHENMFWYRQDPGLGLRLIYFSYDVKMKEKGDIPEGYSVSREKKERFSLILESASTNQTSMYLCASRPTGRDNSPLHFGNGTRLTVT.

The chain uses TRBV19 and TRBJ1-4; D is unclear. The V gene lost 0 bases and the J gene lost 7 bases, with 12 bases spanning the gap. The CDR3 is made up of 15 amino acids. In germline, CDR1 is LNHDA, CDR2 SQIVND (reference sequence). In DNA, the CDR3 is TGTGCCAGTAGTATAGAGCGGGGAGGTGGTGAAAAACTGTTTTTT. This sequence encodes CASSIERGGGEKLFF.

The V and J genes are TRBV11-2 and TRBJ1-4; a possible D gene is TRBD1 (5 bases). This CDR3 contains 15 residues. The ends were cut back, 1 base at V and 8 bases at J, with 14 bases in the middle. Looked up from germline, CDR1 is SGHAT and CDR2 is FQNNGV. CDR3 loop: CASSLGLGGGEKLFF. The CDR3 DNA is TGTGCCAGCAGCTTAGGTCTGGGGGGTGGAGAAAAACTGTTTTTT.